The 5 T cell receptor beta chains below were found in one sample sequenced in a study of cytomegalovirus exposure and HLA in healthy donors. PCR employed 60 Vbeta and 13 Jbeta primers. Sequenced by immunoSEQ multiplex PCR; TCRdb stores in-frame clones only, minus some. In the table there are about 200,000 clones, 81% of which are singletons. Sequencing was done on a sample of PBMCs. All receptors come from a man in his late teens or twenties in good health and CMV-seronegative.

The chain joins TRBV7-6 to TRBJ1-1; unclear D gene. The CDR3 extends over 13 amino acids. Per the germline V gene, CDR1 is SGHVS and CDR2 is FNYEAQ. V lost 2 bases and J lost 1, with 5 bases in between. Here the CDR3 DNA reads TGTGCCAGCAGCTTATACAGGAACACTGAAGCTTTCTTT. This sequence encodes CASSLYRNTEAFF.

Notes on this clone: The sample carries other DNA sequences with the same CDR3. This chain uses TRBV5-4 with TRBJ2-5, with D perhaps TRBD2 (6 bases). Trimming took off 0 bases at V and 5 bases at J, with 11 bases between the two ends. Germline V CDR1 and CDR2: SGHNT, YYREEE (reference sequence). The CDR3 covers 14 residues. Written as DNA, the CDR3 is TGTGCCAGCAGCTTGGGTGGTGGGGGGGAGACCCAGTACTTC. Its protein is CASSLGGGGETQYF.

This clone was detected a few times. The rearrangement joins TRBV4-1 to TRBJ2-7, with TRBD2 matching over 7 bases. Germline V lookup: CDR1 MGHRA, CDR2 YSYEKL. Trimming at V came to 0 bases and at J to 3 bases, leaving 11 bases not matched to a gene. This CDR3 has 17 amino acids. CDR3 DNA sequence: TGCGCCAGCAGCCAAGATGCCCGAAGCGGGACTTTCTACGAGCAGTACTTC. Its protein is CASSQDARSGTFYEQYF.

This chain connects TRBV7-2 to TRBJ1-1; no clear D gene. V lost 5 bases and J lost 0, with 10 bases in between. This CDR3 has 14 amino acids. CDR1 is SGHTA, CDR2 FQGNSA, per germline. CDR3 loop: CASSVRDMNTEAFF. For the CDR3, the DNA is TGTGCCAGCAGCGTAAGAGACATGAACACTGAAGCTTTCTTT.

The chain links TRBV6-1 to TRBJ1-1; tentatively, D is TRBD1 (5 bases). The germline gives CDR1 MNHNS, CDR2 SASEGT. The CDR3 has 15 amino acids. V lost 3 bases and J lost 0, with 11 bases in between. The DNA for the CDR3 is TGTGCCAGCAGTGATAGGACAAAGATGAACACTGAAGCTTTCTTT. This sequence encodes CASSDRTKMNTEAFF.